A single sample gave rise to the 20 T cell receptor beta chains below, sequenced in a study of cytomegalovirus exposure and HLA in healthy donors. It was with 60 Vbeta and 13 Jbeta primers that the PCR ran. TCRdb's copy holds only in-frame clones and misses some; the assay was immunoSEQ multiplex PCR. This sample has roughly 290,000 clones, with 75% to 90% found just once. Input material: PBMCs. The receptor set was obtained from a girl aged 2 to 10 in good health and CMV-seronegative.

The chain has TRBV28 and TRBJ2-1; 9 nucleotides agree with TRBD1. Per the germline V gene, CDR1 is MDHEN and CDR2 is SYDVKM. The CDR3 loop spans 15 amino acids. After removal of 8 bases from V and 8 bases from J, the junction contained 13 bases not matched to a gene. The CDR3 DNA sequence: TGTGCCAGCGTTCCCAGGACAGGGGCTTTCTATGAGCAGTTCTTC. Protein product: CASVPRTGAFYEQFF.

V and J are TRBV6-1 and TRBJ2-3; TRBD2 might be the D (6 bases). Germline V lookup: CDR1 MNHNS, CDR2 SASEGT. The CDR3 is made up of 14 amino acids. Trimming left V 7 bases short and J 0 bases short, with 11 bases between. This CDR3 reads CASKGGPSTDTQYF. CDR3 in DNA: TGTGCCAGCAAAGGAGGGCCAAGCACAGATACGCAGTATTTT.

CDR3 sequence (DNA): TGTGCCACCAGCAGGACCGGGACCGGGGAGCTGTTTTTT. Translation: CATSRTGTGELFF. This chain links TRBV15 with TRBJ2-2; no reliable D call. Germline-derived CDR1 and CDR2 are LNHNV and YYDKDF (reference sequence). The CDR3 spans 13 residues. Trimming took 3 bases from V and 5 from J, leaving 7 bases between them.

This clone has a handful of counts. This chain links TRBV25-1 with TRBJ2-7; 7 bases match TRBD1. The CDR3 has 15 amino acids. V shed 1 base, J shed 3 bases, and the junction held 6 bases outside the gene matches. Germline loops: CDR1 MGHDK, CDR2 SYGVNS. The CDR3 nucleotides are TGTGCCAGCAGTGAATTACAGGGGCCAAACTACGAGCAGTACTTC. This codes for CASSELQGPNYEQYF.

The genes are TRBV27 and TRBJ2-7; 10 bases map to TRBD1. Trimming took 8 bases from V and 4 from J; bases not matched to a gene: 11. Per the germline V gene, CDR1 is MNHEY and CDR2 is SMNVEV (reference sequence). The CDR3 totals 15 residues. CDR3 region: CASGSHGTGVYEQYF. The DNA of the CDR3 is TGTGCCAGCGGTTCCCACGGGACAGGGGTGTACGAGCAGTACTTC.

The rearrangement uses TRBV21-1 and TRBJ1-6; the table's TRBD1 call for D was not verified on the DNA. TRBV21-1 is a listed pseudogene. The CDR3 is 19 residues long. DNA for the CDR3: TGTGCCAGCAGCAAAGCGAGAACCGGGACAGGATCCTATAATTCACCCCTCCACTTT. Its translation: CASSKARTGTGSYNSPLHF.

This clone was counted between two and nine times. This chain connects TRBV28 to TRBJ1-2; TRBD1 matches at 8 bases. The germline V gene has CDR1 MDHEN and CDR2 SYDVKM. The V and J ends lost 1 base and 4 bases, in that order; junction bases with no gene match: 14. The CDR3 covers 18 residues. The CDR3, as DNA: TGTGCCAGCAGTTTATTAACCCTATCGACAGGGGCAGGCTATGGCTACACCTTC. Translating it yields CASSLLTLSTGAGYGYTF.

CDR3 nucleotides: TGTGCCATCAGCCGACTTGGACTAGATCAGAATGAGCAGTTCTTC. Protein: CAISRLGLDQNEQFF. The chain combines TRBV10-3 with TRBJ2-1; 7 bases agree with TRBD2. This CDR3 comprises 15 residues. V shed 6 bases, J shed 7 bases, and the junction held 12 bases outside the gene matches. Germline CDR1 ENHRY, CDR2 SYGVKD.

This rearrangement joins TRBV30 to TRBJ1-5, with D uncertain. Germline lookup yields CDR1 GTSNPN and CDR2 SVGIG (reference sequence). This CDR3 has 12 residues. Trimming cost V 5 bases and J 15 bases, with 20 bases left between them. The CDR3 nucleotides read TGTGCCTGGCGCCCCCCGGGAGGGTCCTTGCATTTT. Amino acid sequence: CAWRPPGGSLHF.

This clone was recorded only once. The chain uses TRBV30 and TRBJ1-6, with a possible D match to TRBD1 (6 bases). Deletions cut 2 bases from V and 5 bases from J, with 13 bases between. CDR3 length equals 15 residues. Germline values: CDR1 GTSNPN, CDR2 SVGIG (reference sequence). The CDR3, as DNA: TGTGCCTGGAGTAAGACAGGACGTGATAATTCACCCCTCCACTTT. Translation gives CAWSKTGRDNSPLHF.

This clone was picked up a small number of times. This chain joins TRBV25-1 and TRBJ2-1; D ambiguous. The CDR3 length is 14 residues. Germline V gene data show CDR1 as MGHDK and CDR2 as SYGVNS. Trimming stripped 10 bases from V and 1 base from J, with 14 bases between. CDR3 protein: CAIVTSISYNEQFF. The CDR3 nucleotides are TGTGCCATCGTGACTTCAATTTCCTACAATGAGCAGTTCTTC. Full variable domain (remainder filled in from reference TRBV25-1 and TRBJ2-1): EADIYQTPRYLVIGTGKKITLECSQTMGHDKMYWYQQDPGMELHLIHYSYGVNSTEKGDLSSESTVSRIRTEHFPLTLESARPSHTSQYLCAIVTSISYNEQFFGPGTRLTVL.

The V call is TRBV27, the J call TRBJ1-5; D not certain. There are 13 residues in the CDR3. Germline lookup yields CDR1 MNHEY and CDR2 SMNVEV (reference sequence). Trimming stripped 4 bases from V and 2 bases from J, with 6 bases between. As DNA, the CDR3 is TGTGCCAGCAGTTCCTTAGGCAATCAGCCCCAGCATTTT. It is translated as CASSSLGNQPQHF.

This clone came up once. The chain couples TRBV28 to TRBJ1-5; tentatively, D is TRBD1 (5 bases). This CDR3 has 12 residues. The germline gives CDR1 MDHEN, CDR2 SYDVKM. The V end was cut by 6 bases, the J end by 6 bases, with 9 bases between. The CDR3 DNA reads as TGTGCCAGCAGCATGCAGGGTCAGCCCCAGCATTTT. It is translated as CASSMQGQPQHF. Supplemented by reference TRBV28 and TRBJ1-5, the full variable domain reads DVKVTQSSRYLVKRTGEKVFLECVQDMDHENMFWYRQDPGLGLRLIYFSYDVKMKEKGDIPEGYSVSREKKERFSLILESASTNQTSMYLCASSMQGQPQHFGDGTRLSIL.

The CDR3 DNA sequence: TGTGCCTGGAGTCGGGGGGGGTGGGAAAAACTGTTTTTT. This encodes CAWSRGGWEKLFF. This sequence joins TRBV30 and TRBJ1-4; D is possibly TRBD1 (5 bases). The germline V and J ends were trimmed by 2 bases and 8 bases, with 12 bases remaining between them. The germline gives CDR1 GTSNPN, CDR2 SVGIG (reference sequence). CDR3 length equals 13 residues.

The V and J genes are TRBV6-5 and TRBJ1-1, with TRBD1 as a possible D gene (5 bases). The CDR3 length is 14 residues. The germline gives CDR1 MNHEY, CDR2 SVGAGI. V lost 6 bases, J lost 1 base, and 12 bases lay in between. The CDR3, as DNA: TGTGCCAGCAGGCCTCTGGACAAGAACACTGAAGCTTTCTTT. Amino acid sequence: CASRPLDKNTEAFF.

The chain combines TRBV30 with TRBJ1-5; no clear D gene. The ends were cut back, 5 bases at V and 3 bases at J, with 11 bases in the middle. The CDR3 covers 13 residues. Germline CDR1 is GTSNPN and CDR2 is SVGIG (reference sequence). CDR3 residues: CAWAERDNQPQHF. The CDR3 DNA reads TGTGCCTGGGCGGAGAGGGACAATCAGCCCCAGCATTTT.

V gene TRBV7-2 combines with J gene TRBJ2-1; the D gene is possibly TRBD2 (7 bases). The CDR3 has 15 residues. Germline V gives CDR1 SGHTA, CDR2 FQGNSA. Trimming took 1 base from V and 3 from J, leaving 10 bases between them. CDR3 region: CASSLDGGLYNEQFF. The CDR3, as DNA: TGTGCCAGCAGCTTAGACGGGGGGCTCTACAATGAGCAGTTCTTC.

This chain uses TRBV7-2 with TRBJ1-1; D not certain. This CDR3 contains 14 residues. From germline, CDR1 is SGHTA and CDR2 FQGNSA. The germline V and J ends were trimmed by 0 bases and 1 base, with 6 bases remaining between them. CDR3 residues: CASSLAQENTEAFF. The CDR3 DNA sequence: TGTGCCAGCAGCTTAGCCCAGGAGAACACTGAAGCTTTCTTT.

The chain joins TRBV7-3 to TRBJ1-4; a weak D match, TRBD1 (6 bases). The CDR3 runs to 14 residues. Germline V gene lookup returns CDR1 SGHTA and CDR2 FQGTGA. V was shortened by 4 bases and J by 7 bases, with 13 bases between the two germline ends. The CDR3 loop is CASSSGVSGEKLFF. The CDR3 nucleotides read TGTGCCAGCAGCTCAGGGGTCTCGGGTGAAAAACTGTTTTTT.

This rearrangement joins TRBV5-1 to TRBJ2-3; a possible D gene is TRBD2 (5 bases). Germline V gene sequence: CDR1 SGHRS, CDR2 YFSETQ. The CDR3 has 14 amino acids. Trimming shortened V by 0 bases and J by 4 bases, and 9 bases separated the two germline ends. As DNA, the CDR3 is TGCGCCAGCAGCTTGGGAGGGCCGCCAGATACGCAGTATTTT. Translating gives CASSLGGPPDTQYF.